Listed below are T cell receptor beta chains from one sample, sequenced in a study of CD8 T cells in Susac syndrome. In TCRdb, the immunoSEQ multiplex PCR reads were re-called with MiXCR into one record per CDR3 protein. Among about 110,000 distinct CDR3 sequences listed, approximately 96% were seen once. The sequencing sample was made of CD4+ T cells from PBMCs. The receptors originated from a human donor in good health. CDR3s include the opening cysteine and the closing phenylalanine or tryptophan. D genes are given only for firm matches. Clone size is not always given. Where it is, it says once, few, many or a class for expanded clones.

clone_size | j_call | d_call | v_call | cdr3_aa | cdr3_nt
- | TRBJ2-5 | - | TRBV9 | CASSVGAIETQYF | TGTGCCAGCAGCGTAGGTGCCATTGAGACCCAGTACTTC
- | TRBJ1-1 | - | TRBV7-9 | CASSLQRYTEAFF | TGTGCCAGCAGCTTACAAAGATACACTGAAGCTTTCTTT
few | TRBJ2-3 | - | TRBV7-2 | CASSPYTDTQYF | TGTGCCAGCAGCCCTTATACAGATACGCAGTATTTT
- | TRBJ2-1 | TRBD2 | TRBV20-1 | CSVPGLAYNEQFF | TGCAGCGTACCGGGACTAGCGTACAATGAGCAGTTCTTC
- | TRBJ1-6 | - | TRBV7-3 | CASSLTGTNNSPLHF | TGTGCCAGCAGCTTAACAGGGACAAATAATTCACCCCTCCACTTT
- | TRBJ2-7 | - | TRBV28 | CASSQDRPSSYEQYF | TGTGCCAGCAGCCAAGACAGGCCAAGCTCCTACGAGCAGTACTTC
- | TRBJ2-1 | - | TRBV4-1 | CASSQASRASSYNEQFF | TGCGCCAGCAGCCAAGCTAGCCGGGCGAGCTCCTACAATGAGCAGTTCTTC
- | TRBJ1-5 | - | TRBV4-1 | CASSQETGNQPQHF | TGCGCCAGCAGCCAAGAGACAGGCAATCAGCCCCAGCATTTT
- | TRBJ1-2 | - | TRBV3-1 | CASSPRQQDGYTF | TGTGCCAGCAGCCCTAGACAGCAGGATGGCTACACCTTC
- | TRBJ2-5 | - | TRBV24-1 | CATSDRGPKSQETQYF | TGTGCCACCAGTGACCGAGGACCGAAATCCCAAGAGACCCAGTACTTC
- | TRBJ2-7 | TRBD1 | TRBV30 | CAWSEDRVVKQYF | TGTGCCTGGAGTGAGGACAGGGTGGTTAAGCAGTACTTC
- | TRBJ2-1 | TRBD2 | TRBV7-3 | CASSLTSGGAYEQFF | TGTGCCAGCAGCTTGACTAGCGGGGGGGCATATGAGCAGTTCTTC
- | TRBJ1-2 | TRBD1 | TRBV6-6 | CASRSQGADYGYTF | TGTGCCAGCAGGTCACAGGGGGCAGACTATGGCTACACCTTC
once | TRBJ2-2 | TRBD2 | TRBV12-3/TRBV12-4 | CASSFSTSGGGELFF | TGTGCCAGCAGTTTTTCGACTAGCGGGGGTGGGGAGCTGTTTTTT
- | TRBJ1-2 | - | TRBV6-2/TRBV6-3 | CASSSAGKGVYGYTF | TGTGCCAGCAGTTCAGCAGGGAAAGGAGTGTATGGCTACACCTTC
- | TRBJ2-1 | - | TRBV12-3/TRBV12-4 | CASSFVGGAYNEQFF | TGTGCCAGCAGTTTCGTCGGGGGCGCGTACAATGAGCAGTTCTTC
- | TRBJ1-5 | - | TRBV28 | CASSLAGRGSNQPQHF | TGTGCCAGCAGTTTGGCCGGGAGGGGAAGCAATCAGCCCCAGCATTTT
- | TRBJ1-6 | - | TRBV20-1 | CSARTGGWRSPLHF | TGCAGTGCTAGGACGGGTGGGTGGAGATCACCCCTCCACTTT
- | TRBJ2-3 | - | TRBV7-8 | CASSLRWEGTDTQYF | TGTGCCAGCAGCTTAAGATGGGAGGGCACAGATACGCAGTATTTT
- | TRBJ2-2 | - | TRBV6-5 | CASSYKGEGTGELFF | TGTGCCAGCAGTTATAAGGGGGAAGGTACCGGGGAGCTGTTTTTT
- | TRBJ2-7 | - | TRBV12-3/TRBV12-4 | CASTKGTHEQYF | TGTGCCAGCACTAAAGGGACCCACGAGCAGTACTTC
- | TRBJ2-5 | - | TRBV3-1 | CASSPTGFQTQYF | TGTGCCAGCAGCCCTACAGGGTTTCAGACCCAGTACTTC
- | TRBJ2-7 | - | TRBV27 | CASSTEGVKQYF | TGTGCCAGCAGTACAGAGGGGGTCAAGCAGTACTTC
- | TRBJ2-2 | - | TRBV9 | CASTGGRGTGELFF | TGTGCCAGCACGGGAGGCAGGGGCACCGGGGAGCTGTTTTTT
- | TRBJ1-3 | - | TRBV6-4 | CASSALDRLSGNTIYF | TGTGCCAGCAGTGCCCTCGACAGGCTCTCTGGAAACACCATATATTTT
- | TRBJ1-3 | TRBD1 | TRBV25-1 | CASSEGQGGGNTIYF | TGTGCCAGCAGTGAAGGCCAGGGGGGAGGAAACACCATATATTTT
once | TRBJ1-4 | - | TRBV29-1 | CSVRFNEKLFF | TGCAGCGTTAGATTTAATGAAAAACTGTTTTTT
once | TRBJ2-3 | - | TRBV24-1 | CATSDPGGHADTQYF | TGTGCCACCAGTGACCCCGGGGGGCACGCAGATACGCAGTATTTT
- | TRBJ2-2 | - | TRBV7-9 | CASSPLGGSNTGELFF | TGTGCCAGCAGCCCTTTAGGTGGCTCGAACACCGGGGAGCTGTTTTTT
- | TRBJ2-7 | - | TRBV29-1 | CSVGRTEVYEQYF | TGCAGCGTTGGACGGACTGAGGTCTACGAGCAGTACTTC
- | TRBJ2-5 | - | TRBV3-1 | CASSQRADPQETQYF | TGTGCCAGCAGCCAACGGGCGGACCCGCAAGAGACCCAGTACTTC
few | TRBJ1-1 | - | TRBV29-1 | CSVEDTEAFF | TGCAGCGTTGAAGACACTGAAGCTTTCTTT
- | TRBJ2-1 | TRBD2 | TRBV4-2 | CASSHGLAGVNEQFF | TGTGCCAGCAGCCACGGACTAGCGGGAGTGAATGAGCAGTTCTTC
- | TRBJ2-7 | - | TRBV3-1 | CASSTAGSLEQYF | TGTGCCAGCAGCACAGCGGGCTCCCTCGAGCAGTACTTC
- | TRBJ2-2 | - | TRBV5-4 | CASSRQSGAGRELFF | TGTGCCAGCAGCCGCCAGTCGGGGGCGGGACGGGAGCTGTTTTTT
- | TRBJ2-5 | - | TRBV5-6 | CASSLRVPQRETQYF | TGTGCCAGCAGCTTGAGGGTTCCCCAAAGGGAGACCCAGTACTTC
- | TRBJ2-5 | - | TRBV6-2/TRBV6-3 | CASSYIPAETQYF | TGTGCCAGCAGTTACATCCCAGCAGAGACCCAGTACTTC
- | TRBJ2-7 | TRBD1 | TRBV30 | CAWSVGYGTDPSYEQYF | TGTGCCTGGAGTGTAGGATATGGGACAGACCCGTCCTACGAGCAGTACTTC
- | TRBJ2-3 | - | TRBV6-2/TRBV6-3 | CASRTTGSRGDTQYF | TGTGCCAGCAGAACAACCGGGAGCAGGGGAGATACGCAGTATTTT
- | TRBJ2-7 | - | TRBV19 | CASSTISGYEQYF | TGTGCCAGTAGTACCATCTCCGGCTACGAGCAGTACTTC
- | TRBJ1-2 | - | TRBV19 | CASSIDPGRIANYGYTF | TGTGCCAGTAGTATAGACCCGGGACGGATAGCTAACTATGGCTACACCTTC
once | TRBJ2-5 | - | TRBV29-1 | CSVAGDQETQYF | TGCAGCGTTGCCGGAGACCAAGAGACCCAGTACTTC
- | TRBJ1-1 | - | TRBV6-5 | CASSLDRRLNTEAFF | TGTGCCAGCAGCCTGGACCGTAGACTGAACACTGAAGCTTTCTTT
- | TRBJ2-5 | TRBD2 | TRBV4-1 | CASSPRLAGGPSVETQYF | TGCGCCAGCAGCCCCCGGCTAGCGGGAGGGCCGTCGGTGGAGACCCAGTACTTC
- | TRBJ2-2 | - | TRBV9 | CASSVDGTLTGELFF | TGTGCCAGCAGCGTAGACGGGACCCTCACCGGGGAGCTGTTTTTT
- | TRBJ1-2 | - | TRBV3-1 | CASSPSGYGYTF | TGTGCCAGCAGCCCCAGCGGCTATGGCTACACCTTC
- | TRBJ2-1 | - | TRBV3-1 | CASSQAYEQFF | TGTGCCAGCAGCCAAGCCTATGAGCAGTTCTTC
once | TRBJ1-1 | - | TRBV9 | CASSAGGRTNTEAFF | TGTGCCAGCAGCGCTGGGGGACGGACAAACACTGAAGCTTTCTTT
- | TRBJ1-2 | - | TRBV4-1 | CASSQRNGYTF | TGCGCCAGCAGCCAACGGAATGGCTACACCTTC
- | TRBJ1-1 | - | TRBV5-1 | CASSPDRPNTEAFF | TGCGCCAGCAGCCCGGACAGACCTAACACTGAAGCTTTCTTT
- | TRBJ1-5 | - | TRBV20-1 | CSASPPHGEHQPQHF | TGCAGTGCTAGCCCCCCCCACGGGGAGCATCAGCCCCAGCATTTT
- | TRBJ1-2 | - | TRBV2 | CAGNSDAYGYTF | TGTGCCGGCAACAGTGATGCCTATGGCTACACCTTC
- | TRBJ2-5 | - | TRBV5-4 | CASSSNPGGGGQETQYF | TGTGCCAGCAGCTCCAACCCAGGAGGGGGCGGCCAAGAGACCCAGTACTTC
- | TRBJ2-3 | - | TRBV7-2 | CASSPLQASTDTQYF | TGTGCCAGCAGCCCCCTCCAGGCAAGCACAGATACGCAGTATTTT
- | TRBJ1-1 | - | TRBV29-1 | CSAVVGGRNTEAFF | TGCAGCGCAGTCGTGGGGGGGCGGAACACTGAAGCTTTCTTT
- | TRBJ2-7 | - | TRBV28 | CASAPLGYEQYF | TGTGCCAGCGCTCCTCTCGGTTACGAGCAGTACTTC
- | TRBJ2-1 | TRBD2 | TRBV3-1 | CASSQGLINEQFF | TGTGCCAGCAGCCAGGGACTAATCAATGAGCAGTTCTTC
- | TRBJ1-4 | - | TRBV19 | CASSTGRGNEKLFF | TGTGCCAGTAGCACGGGACGGGGAAATGAAAAACTGTTTTTT
- | TRBJ2-7 | TRBD2 | TRBV5-1 | CASSQSKGLAIYEQYF | TGCGCCAGCAGCCAATCGAAGGGACTAGCGATCTACGAGCAGTACTTC
- | TRBJ1-1 | TRBD1 | TRBV5-4 | CASSKPGQQAFF | TGTGCCAGCAGCAAACCGGGACAGCAAGCTTTCTTT